These 9 T cell receptor beta chains were sequenced from one sample in a study of neurological immune-mediated disorders. TCRdb re-called the 5' RACE reads with MiXCR, one entry per CDR3 protein. The profile shows approximately 30,000 distinct CDR3 sequences, around 14% of them singletons. Sequencing was carried out using PBMCs. These receptors were obtained from a man aged 65 to 85 in good health.

Regarding this clonotype: A much more abundant neighbour one base away suggests this may be a read error. The rearrangement joins TRBV3-1 to TRBJ2-7; tentative D call: TRBD2 (5 bases). Trimming pared 4 bases from V and 2 bases from J, leaving 12 bases between. Germline lookup yields CDR1 LGHDT and CDR2 YNNKEL (reference sequence). The CDR3 is made up of 14 amino acids. DNA for the CDR3: TGTGCCAGCAGCCCGGGATGTGGAGCCTACGAGCAGTACTTC. This gives the protein CASSPGCGAYEQYF.

This clonotype was observed many times. This chain joins TRBV4-3 and TRBJ1-3; no clear D gene. CDR1 and CDR2 (germline): LGHNA, YSLEER. The CDR3 totals 17 residues. The V end was cut by 2 bases, the J end by 0 bases, with 14 bases between. CDR3 in amino acids: CASSQHWTDDSGNTIYF. DNA of the CDR3: TGCGCCAGCAGCCAACATTGGACGGATGACTCTGGAAACACCATATATTTT.

This clonotype occurred many times. The chain links TRBV5-1 to TRBJ1-1; 10 nucleotides agree with TRBD1. V shed 4 bases and J 1 base; nucleotides not matched to a gene: 4. Germline-derived CDR1 and CDR2 are SGHRS and YFSETQ. This CDR3 has 15 amino acids. For the CDR3, the DNA is TGCGCCAGCAGCCGATGGACAGGGGGGAACACTGAAGCTTTCTTT. Translating gives CASSRWTGGNTEAFF.

This clonotype was seen ten or more times. The V call is TRBV4-3, the J call TRBJ2-5; D not resolved. The germline V gene has CDR1 LGHNA and CDR2 YSLEER. The CDR3 is made up of 14 amino acids. The ends were cut back, 3 bases at V and 9 bases at J, with 17 bases in the middle. The CDR3 nucleotides are TGCGCCAGCAGCCAGGGCCGGACGGATGGGGCCCAGTACTTC. It specifies CASSQGRTDGAQYF.

In its sample, this clonotype was seen many times. This rearrangement joins TRBV16 to TRBJ1-2; possibly TRBD1 for D (5 bases). V lost 2 bases to trimming and J lost 7 bases, with 14 bases between them. Germline lookup yields CDR1 KGHSY and CDR2 FQNENV. The CDR3 runs 14 residues. CDR3 region: CASSQGGRVSGYTF. The CDR3 DNA reads TGTGCCAGCAGCCAAGGCGGCAGGGTGTCTGGCTACACCTTC. The whole variable domain, remainder taken from reference TRBV16 and TRBJ1-2, is GEEVAQTPKHLVRGEGQKAKLYCAPIKGHSYVFWYQQVLKNEFKFLISFQNENVFDETGMPKERFSAKCLPNSPCSLEIQATKLEDSAVYFCASSQGGRVSGYTFGSGTRLTVV.

This clonotype occurred many times. V is TRBV28 and J is TRBJ2-3; no firm D call. This CDR3 comprises 11 residues. Germline loops: CDR1 MDHEN, CDR2 SYDVKM. Trimming shortened V by 4 bases and J by 2 bases, and 1 base separated the two germline ends. In DNA form, the CDR3 reads TGTGCCAGCAGTTCCACAGATACGCAGTATTTT. As protein: CASSSTDTQYF.

This clonotype was observed many times. This sequence joins TRBV7-2 and TRBJ2-7; the D is unclear. Per the germline V gene, CDR1 is SGHTA and CDR2 is FQGNSA. This CDR3 spans 12 amino acids. Trimming shortened V by 1 base and J by 10 bases, and 11 bases separated the two germline ends. The CDR3 protein is CASSLVAAQQYF. The CDR3 coding sequence is TGTGCCAGCAGCTTAGTGGCAGCGCAACAGTACTTC.

This clonotype was seen many times. The gene calls are TRBV29-1 and TRBJ2-1, with 12 bases lining up with TRBD2. The length of the CDR3 is 14 residues. The J segment lost 6 bases and the V segment lost 4 bases, leaving 4 bases of the junction unmatched. Germline values: CDR1 SQVTM, CDR2 ANQGSEA. The CDR3 sequence is CSVVLAGGSNEQFF. The CDR3 coding sequence is TGCAGCGTTGTCCTAGCGGGGGGGAGCAATGAGCAGTTCTTC.

This clonotype has ten or more counts. The chain recombines TRBV20-1 with TRBJ1-4; 7 nucleotides match TRBD1. V lost 6 bases to trimming and J lost 7 bases; unmatched junction nucleotides: 14. CDR1 DFQATT and CDR2 SNEGSKA come from the germline V gene (reference sequence). The CDR3 length is 15 residues. The CDR3 region is CSARPWEGASEKLFF. CDR3 bases: TGCAGTGCCAGACCCTGGGAGGGGGCGTCTGAAAAACTGTTTTTT.